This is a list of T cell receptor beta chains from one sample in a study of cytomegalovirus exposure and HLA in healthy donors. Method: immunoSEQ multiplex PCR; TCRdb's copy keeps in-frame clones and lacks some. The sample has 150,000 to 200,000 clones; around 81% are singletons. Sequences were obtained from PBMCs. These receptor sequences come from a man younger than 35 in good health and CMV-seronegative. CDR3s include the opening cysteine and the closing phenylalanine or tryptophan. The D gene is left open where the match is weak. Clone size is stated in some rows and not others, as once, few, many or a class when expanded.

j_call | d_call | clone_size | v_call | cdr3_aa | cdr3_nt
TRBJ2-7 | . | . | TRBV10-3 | CAISESKHEQYF | TGTGCCATCAGTGAGTCGAAGCACGAGCAGTACTTC
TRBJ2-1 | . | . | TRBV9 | CASSVDVGGPGQFF | TGTGCCAGCAGCGTAGACGTCGGGGGGCCGGGGCAGTTCTTC
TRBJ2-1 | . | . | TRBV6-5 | CASSRGTYNEQFF | TGTGCCAGCAGCCGCGGGACCTACAATGAGCAGTTCTTC
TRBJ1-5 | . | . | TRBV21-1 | CASSAGQVDSNQPQHF | TGTGCCAGCAGCGCGGGACAGGTTGATAGCAATCAGCCCCAGCATTTT
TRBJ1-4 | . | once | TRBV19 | CASSITVPPREKLFF | TGTGCCAGTAGCATAACGGTCCCGCCTCGTGAAAAACTGTTTTTT
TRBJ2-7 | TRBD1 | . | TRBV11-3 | CASSARTGLPYEQYF | TGTGCCAGCAGCGCGAGGACAGGACTCCCCTACGAGCAGTACTTC
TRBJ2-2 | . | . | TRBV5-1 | CASSLDGARGTGELFF | TGCGCCAGCAGCTTGGACGGGGCGCGGGGCACCGGGGAGCTGTTTTTT
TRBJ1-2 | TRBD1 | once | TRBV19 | CASSPDPGTVYGYTF | TGTGCCAGTAGCCCAGATCCCGGGACAGTTTATGGCTACACCTTC
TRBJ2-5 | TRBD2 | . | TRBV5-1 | CASSFTLAGQETQYF | TGCGCCAGCAGCTTCACGCTAGCGGGCCAAGAGACCCAGTACTTC
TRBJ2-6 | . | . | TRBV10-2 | CATSRGTGANVLTF | TGCGCCACCAGTAGGGGAACCGGGGCCAACGTCCTGACTTTC
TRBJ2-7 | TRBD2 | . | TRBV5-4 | CASSFTGLAREQYF | TGTGCCAGCAGCTTTACTGGACTAGCACGCGAGCAGTACTTC
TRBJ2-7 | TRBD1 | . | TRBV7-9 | CSSSLVRQGGAYEQYF | TGTTCCAGCAGCTTAGTACGACAGGGGGGAGCCTACGAGCAGTACTTC
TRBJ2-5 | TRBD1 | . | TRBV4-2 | CASSQGQGAGETQYF | TGTGCCAGCAGCCAGGGACAGGGGGCAGGGGAGACCCAGTACTTC
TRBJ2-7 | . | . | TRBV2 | CATFGGEGDYEQYF | TGTGCCACCTTCGGGGGAGAAGGGGACTACGAGCAGTACTTC
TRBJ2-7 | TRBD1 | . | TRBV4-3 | CASSQEGDRRYEQYF | TGCGCCAGCAGCCAAGAAGGGGACAGGAGGTACGAGCAGTACTTC
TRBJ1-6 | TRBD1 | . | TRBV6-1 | CASGQGVRGNSPLHF | TGTGCCAGTGGACAGGGGGTTCGGGGGAATTCACCCCTCCACTTT
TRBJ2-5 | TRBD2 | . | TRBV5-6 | CASSTTRLAGDQETQYF | TGTGCCAGCAGCACAACCCGCCTAGCGGGGGACCAAGAGACCCAGTACTTC
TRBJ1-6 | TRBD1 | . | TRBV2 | CASSDGQGGVYYNSPLHF | TGTGCCAGCAGTGATGGACAGGGAGGGGTATATTATAATTCACCCCTCCACTTT
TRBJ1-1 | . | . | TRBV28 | CASTLGAAMNTEAFF | TGTGCCAGCACCCTTGGGGCAGCGATGAACACTGAAGCTTTCTTT
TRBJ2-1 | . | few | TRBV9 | CASSPGQYNEQFF | TGTGCCAGCAGCCCTGGGCAGTACAATGAGCAGTTCTTC
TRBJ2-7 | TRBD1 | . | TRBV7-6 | CASSLAPQGASEQYF | TGTGCCAGCAGCTTAGCCCCCCAGGGGGCATCCGAGCAGTACTTC
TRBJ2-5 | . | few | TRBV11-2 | CASSLGTTSGGSQYF | TGTGCCAGCAGCTTAGGGACTACCTCTGGGGGTTCCCAGTACTTC
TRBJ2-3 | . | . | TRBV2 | CASSEGDSSTDTQYF | TGTGCCAGCAGTGAAGGAGACTCTAGCACAGATACGCAGTATTTT
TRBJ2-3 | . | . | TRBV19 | CASSQADTQYF | TGTGCCAGTAGTCAGGCAGATACGCAGTATTTT
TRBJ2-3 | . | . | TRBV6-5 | CASSYPDYPHTDTQYF | TGTGCCAGCAGTTACCCGGACTACCCGCACACAGATACGCAGTATTTT
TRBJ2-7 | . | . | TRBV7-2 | CASSLTQGAYEQYF | TGTGCCAGCAGCTTAACCCAGGGTGCATACGAGCAGTACTTC
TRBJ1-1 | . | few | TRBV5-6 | CASSSGTLGGEAFF | TGTGCCAGCAGCTCCGGGACACTCGGTGGTGAAGCTTTCTTT